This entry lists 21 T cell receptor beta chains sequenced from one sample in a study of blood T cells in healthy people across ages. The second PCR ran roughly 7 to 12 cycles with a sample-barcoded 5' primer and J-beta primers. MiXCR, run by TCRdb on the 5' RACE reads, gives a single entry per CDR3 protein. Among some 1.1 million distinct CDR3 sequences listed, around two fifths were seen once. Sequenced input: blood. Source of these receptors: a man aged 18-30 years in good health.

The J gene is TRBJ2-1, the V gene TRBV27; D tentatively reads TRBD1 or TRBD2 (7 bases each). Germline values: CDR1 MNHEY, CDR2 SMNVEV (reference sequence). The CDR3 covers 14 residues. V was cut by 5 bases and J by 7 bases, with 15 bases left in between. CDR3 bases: TGTGCCAGCAGTCCAGGGGGGGGGTGGAATGAGCAGTTCTTC. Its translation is CASSPGGGWNEQFF.

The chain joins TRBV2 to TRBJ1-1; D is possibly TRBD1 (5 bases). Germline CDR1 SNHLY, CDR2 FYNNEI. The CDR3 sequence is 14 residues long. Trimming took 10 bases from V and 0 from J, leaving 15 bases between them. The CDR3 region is CATRGSTLNTEAFF. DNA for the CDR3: TGTGCCACCCGGGGCAGTACTTTGAACACTGAAGCTTTCTTT.

CDR3 sequence reads: CSARPRSSYNEQYF. The DNA of the CDR3 is TGCAGTGCTAGGCCAAGGAGCTCCTACAATGAGCAGTACTTC. V is TRBV20-1 and J is TRBJ2-1, with unresolved D. Near its end, the DNA agrees better with TRBJ2-7, so the J call may be wrong. This CDR3 is built from 14 residues. Looked up from germline, CDR1 is DFQATT and CDR2 is SNEGSKA (reference sequence).

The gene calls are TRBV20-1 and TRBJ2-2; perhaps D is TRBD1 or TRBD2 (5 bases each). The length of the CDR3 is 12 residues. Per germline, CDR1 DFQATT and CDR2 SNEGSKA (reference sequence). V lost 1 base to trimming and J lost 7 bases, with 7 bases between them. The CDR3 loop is CSARGGFGELFF. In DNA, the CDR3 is TGCAGTGCTAGAGGGGGGTTCGGGGAGCTGTTTTTT.

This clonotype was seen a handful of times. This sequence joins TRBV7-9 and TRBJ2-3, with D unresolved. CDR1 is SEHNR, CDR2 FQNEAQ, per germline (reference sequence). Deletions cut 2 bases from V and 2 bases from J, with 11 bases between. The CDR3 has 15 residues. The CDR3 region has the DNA TGTGCCAGCAGCTTATCCCCAGCATACACAGATACGCAGTATTTT. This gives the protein CASSLSPAYTDTQYF. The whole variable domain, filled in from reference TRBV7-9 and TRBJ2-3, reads DTGVSQNPRHKITKRGQNVTFRCDPISEHNRLYWYRQTLGQGPEFLTYFQNEAQLEKSRLLSDRFSAERPKGSFSTLEIQRTEQGDSAMYLCASSLSPAYTDTQYFGPGTRLTVL.

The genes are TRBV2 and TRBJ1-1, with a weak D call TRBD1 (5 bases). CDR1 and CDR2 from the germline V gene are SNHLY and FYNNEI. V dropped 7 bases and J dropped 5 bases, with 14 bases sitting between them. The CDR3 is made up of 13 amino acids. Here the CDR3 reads CASTQQVRTEAFF. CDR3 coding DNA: TGTGCCAGCACCCAACAGGTTAGGACTGAAGCTTTCTTT. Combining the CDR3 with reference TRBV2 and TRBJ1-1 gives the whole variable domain EPEVTQTPSHQVTQMGQEVILRCVPISNHLYFYWYRQILGQKVEFLVSFYNNEISEKSEIFDDQFSVERPDGSNFTLKIRSTKLEDSAMYFCASTQQVRTEAFFGQGTRLTVV.

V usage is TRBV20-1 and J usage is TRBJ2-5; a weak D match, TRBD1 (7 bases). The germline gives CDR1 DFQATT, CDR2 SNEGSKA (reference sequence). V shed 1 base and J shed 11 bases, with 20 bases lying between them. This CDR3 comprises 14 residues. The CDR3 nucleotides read TGCAGTGCTAGAGTGCAGCAGGGGGGCTATGAGCAGTACTTC. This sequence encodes CSARVQQGGYEQYF.

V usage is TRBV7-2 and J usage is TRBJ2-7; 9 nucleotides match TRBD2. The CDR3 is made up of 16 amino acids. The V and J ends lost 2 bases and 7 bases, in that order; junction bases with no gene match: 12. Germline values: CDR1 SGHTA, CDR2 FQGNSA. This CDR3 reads CASSLHGGGAYNEQYF. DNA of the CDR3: TGTGCCAGCAGCTTACACGGCGGGGGGGCCTACAATGAGCAGTACTTC. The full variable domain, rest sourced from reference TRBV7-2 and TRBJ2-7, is GAGVSQSPSNKVTEKGKDVELRCDPISGHTALYWYRQSLGQGLEFLIYFQGNSAPDKSGLPSDRFSAERTGGSVSTLTIQRTQQEDSAVYLCASSLHGGGAYNEQYFGPGTRLTVT.

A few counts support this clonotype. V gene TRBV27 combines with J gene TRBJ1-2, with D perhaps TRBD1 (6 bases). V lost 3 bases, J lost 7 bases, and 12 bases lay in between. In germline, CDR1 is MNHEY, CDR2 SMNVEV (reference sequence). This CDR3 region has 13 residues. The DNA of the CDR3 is TGTGCCAGCAGTTTCTCGGGGGCCGTTGGCTACACCTTC. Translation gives CASSFSGAVGYTF.

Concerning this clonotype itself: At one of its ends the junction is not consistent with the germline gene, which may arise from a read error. The chain's CDR3 is CANSGGTGIHNEQYF. In DNA, the CDR3 is TGTGCCAACAGCGGGGGGACAGGGATACACAATGAGCAGTACTTC. The chain employs TRBV11-2 and TRBJ2-7, with D perhaps given as TRBD1 or TRBD2 (9 bases each). This CDR3 is built from 15 residues. In germline, CDR1 is SGHAT, CDR2 FQNNGV.

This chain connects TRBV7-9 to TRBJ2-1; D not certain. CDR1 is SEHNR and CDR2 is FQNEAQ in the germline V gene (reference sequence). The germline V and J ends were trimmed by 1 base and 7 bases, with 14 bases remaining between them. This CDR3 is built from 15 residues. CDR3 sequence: CASSLGEVASNEQFF. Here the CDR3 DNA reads TGTGCCAGCAGCTTAGGAGAGGTGGCCTCTAATGAGCAGTTCTTC. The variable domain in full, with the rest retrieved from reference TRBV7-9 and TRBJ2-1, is DTGVSQNPRHKITKRGQNVTFRCDPISEHNRLYWYRQTLGQGPEFLTYFQNEAQLEKSRLLSDRFSAERPKGSFSTLEIQRTEQGDSAMYLCASSLGEVASNEQFFGPGTRLTVL.

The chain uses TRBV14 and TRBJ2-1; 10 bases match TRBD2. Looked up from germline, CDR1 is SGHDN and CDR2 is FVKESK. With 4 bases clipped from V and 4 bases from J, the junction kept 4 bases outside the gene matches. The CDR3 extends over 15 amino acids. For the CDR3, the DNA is TGTGCCAGCAGCCCCCAGCGGGGGGGTTACAATGAGCAGTTCTTC. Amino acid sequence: CASSPQRGGYNEQFF.

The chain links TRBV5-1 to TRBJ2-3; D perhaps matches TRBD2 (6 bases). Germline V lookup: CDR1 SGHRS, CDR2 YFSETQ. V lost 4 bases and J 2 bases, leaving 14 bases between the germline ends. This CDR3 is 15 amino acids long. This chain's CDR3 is CASSVSGDPTDTQYF. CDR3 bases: TGCGCCAGCAGCGTTAGCGGAGACCCCACAGATACGCAGTATTTT.

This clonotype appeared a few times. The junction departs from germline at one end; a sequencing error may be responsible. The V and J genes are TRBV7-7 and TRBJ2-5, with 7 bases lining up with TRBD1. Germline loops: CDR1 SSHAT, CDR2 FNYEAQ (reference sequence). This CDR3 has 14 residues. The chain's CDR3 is CASSLERGQETQYF. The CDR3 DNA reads TGTGCTAGCAGCTTAGAAAGGGGACAGGAGACCCAGTACTTC.

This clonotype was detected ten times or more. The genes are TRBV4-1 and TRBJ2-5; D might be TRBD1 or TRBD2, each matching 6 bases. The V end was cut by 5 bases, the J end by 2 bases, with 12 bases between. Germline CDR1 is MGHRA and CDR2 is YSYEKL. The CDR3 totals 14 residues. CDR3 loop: CASSYRGGQETQYF. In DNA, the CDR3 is TGCGCCAGCAGCTACCGAGGGGGGCAAGAGACCCAGTACTTC.

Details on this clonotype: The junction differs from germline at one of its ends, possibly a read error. The DNA of the CDR3 is TGTGCCAGCAGCCCCCCAAGAGGGGAGGACACTGAAGTTTTCTTT. This sequence encodes CASSPPRGEDTEVFF. The rearrangement uses TRBV7-9 and TRBJ1-1; the D gene is possibly TRBD1 (5 bases). The CDR3 has 15 residues. Germline assignment: CDR1 SEHNR and CDR2 FQNEAQ (reference sequence).

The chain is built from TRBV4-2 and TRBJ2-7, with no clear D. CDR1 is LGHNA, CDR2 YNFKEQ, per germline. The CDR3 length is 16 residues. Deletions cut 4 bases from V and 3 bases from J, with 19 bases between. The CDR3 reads CASSPLDKGMNYEQYF. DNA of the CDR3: TGTGCCAGCAGCCCTCTAGACAAGGGAATGAACTACGAGCAGTACTTC.

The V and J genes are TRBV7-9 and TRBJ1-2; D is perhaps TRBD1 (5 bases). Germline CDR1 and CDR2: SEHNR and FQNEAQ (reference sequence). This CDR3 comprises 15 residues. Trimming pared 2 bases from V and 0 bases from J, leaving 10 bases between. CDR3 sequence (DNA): TGTGCCAGCAGCTTACCCCAGGGCGCTAACTATGGCTACACCTTC. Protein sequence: CASSLPQGANYGYTF.

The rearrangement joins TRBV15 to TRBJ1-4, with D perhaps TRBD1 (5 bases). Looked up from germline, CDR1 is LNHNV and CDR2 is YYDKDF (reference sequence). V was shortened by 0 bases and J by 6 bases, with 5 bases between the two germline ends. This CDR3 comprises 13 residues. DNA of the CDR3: TGTGCCACCAGCAGAGACAGGGATGAAAAACTGTTTTTT. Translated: CATSRDRDEKLFF. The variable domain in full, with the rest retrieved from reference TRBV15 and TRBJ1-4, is DAMVIQNPRYQVTQFGKPVTLSCSQTLNHNVMYWYQQKSSQAPKLLFHYYDKDFNNEADTPDNFQSRRPNTSFCFLDIRSPGLGDTAMYLCATSRDRDEKLFFGSGTQLSVL.

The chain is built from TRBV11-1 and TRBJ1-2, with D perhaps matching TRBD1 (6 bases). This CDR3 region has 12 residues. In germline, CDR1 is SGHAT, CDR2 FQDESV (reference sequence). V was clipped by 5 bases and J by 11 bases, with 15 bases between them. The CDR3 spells CASSPNRDIYTF. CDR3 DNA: TGTGCCAGCAGCCCGAACCGGGACATTTACACCTTC.

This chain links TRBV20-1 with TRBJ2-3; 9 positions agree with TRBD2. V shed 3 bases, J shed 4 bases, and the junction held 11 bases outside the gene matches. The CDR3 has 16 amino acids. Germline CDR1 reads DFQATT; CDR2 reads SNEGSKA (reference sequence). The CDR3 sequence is CSARARGGLLADTQYF. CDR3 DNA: TGCAGTGCTAGGGCGCGGGGGGGCCTTCTGGCAGATACGCAGTATTTT.